Sequencing of this TCR beta chain was carried out in a study of blood T cell repertoires in COVID-19. Germline V lookup: CDR1 SGHDT, CDR2 YYEEEE. The trim removed 2 bases at V and 7 bases at J, leaving 3 bases unmatched. This CDR3 is built from 14 residues. Here immunoSEQ multiplex PCR was the method, and the copy in TCRdb shows in-frame clones only, minus some. The table has about 170,000 clones, 70% to 85% seen once. Sequenced sample: peripheral blood. This chain connects TRBV5-6 to TRBJ1-6; 7 bases fit TRBD1. This TCR was sampled from an elderly man with COVID-19, enrolled during active disease. CDR3 protein: CASSFEQGNSPLHF. The CDR3 bases are TGTGCCAGCAGCTTCGAACAGGGGAATTCACCCCTCCACTTT. The variable domain in full, completed from reference TRBV5-6 and TRBJ1-6, reads DAGVTQSPTHLIKTRGQQVTLRCSPKSGHDTVSWYQQALGQGPQFIFQYYEEEERQRGNFPDRFSGHQFPNYSSELNVNALLLGDSALYLCASSFEQGNSPLHFGNGTRLTVT.